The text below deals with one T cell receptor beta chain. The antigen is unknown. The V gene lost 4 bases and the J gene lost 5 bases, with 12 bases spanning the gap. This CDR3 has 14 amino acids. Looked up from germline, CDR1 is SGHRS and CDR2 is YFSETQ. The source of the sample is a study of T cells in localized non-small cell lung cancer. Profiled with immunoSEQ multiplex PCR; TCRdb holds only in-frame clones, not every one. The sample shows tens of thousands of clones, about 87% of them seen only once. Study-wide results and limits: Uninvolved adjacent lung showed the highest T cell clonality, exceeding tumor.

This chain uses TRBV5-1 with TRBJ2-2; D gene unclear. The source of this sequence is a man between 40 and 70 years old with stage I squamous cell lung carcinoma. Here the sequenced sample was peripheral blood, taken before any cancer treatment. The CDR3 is CASSRTSGTGELFF. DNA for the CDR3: TGCGCCAGCAGCCGTACCTCCGGGACCGGGGAGCTGTTTTTT.